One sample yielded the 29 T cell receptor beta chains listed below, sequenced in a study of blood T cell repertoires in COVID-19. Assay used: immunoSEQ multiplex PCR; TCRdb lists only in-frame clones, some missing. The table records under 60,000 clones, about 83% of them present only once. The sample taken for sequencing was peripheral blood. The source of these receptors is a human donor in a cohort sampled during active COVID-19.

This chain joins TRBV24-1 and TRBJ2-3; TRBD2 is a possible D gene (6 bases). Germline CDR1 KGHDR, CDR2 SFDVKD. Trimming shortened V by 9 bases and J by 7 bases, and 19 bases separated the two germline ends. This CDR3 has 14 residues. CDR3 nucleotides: TGTGCCACCGGGGAGGAACCGCCTATGTATACGCAGTATTTT. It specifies CATGEEPPMYTQYF.

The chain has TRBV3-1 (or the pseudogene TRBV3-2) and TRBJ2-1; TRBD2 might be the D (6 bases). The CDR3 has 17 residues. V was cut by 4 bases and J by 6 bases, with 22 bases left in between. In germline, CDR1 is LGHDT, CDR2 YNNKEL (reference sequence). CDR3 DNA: TGTGCCAGCAGCCGACTGGGTCGCGGGGCCGGCTCCAATGAGCAGTTCTTC. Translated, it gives CASSRLGRGAGSNEQFF.

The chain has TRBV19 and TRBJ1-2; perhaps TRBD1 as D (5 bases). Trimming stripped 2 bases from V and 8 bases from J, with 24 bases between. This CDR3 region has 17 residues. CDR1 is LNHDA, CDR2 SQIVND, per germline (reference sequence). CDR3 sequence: CASSILGQGGRVYGYTF. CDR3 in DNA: TGTGCCAGTAGTATATTGGGCCAGGGAGGAAGGGTATACGGCTACACCTTC.

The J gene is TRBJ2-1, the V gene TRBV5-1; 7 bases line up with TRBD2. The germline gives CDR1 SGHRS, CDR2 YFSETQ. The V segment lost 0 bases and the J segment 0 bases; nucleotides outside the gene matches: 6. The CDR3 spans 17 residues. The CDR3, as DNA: TGCGCCAGCAGCTTGGCCAGTCTAGCGGCCTCCTACAATGAGCAGTTCTTC. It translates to CASSLASLAASYNEQFF.

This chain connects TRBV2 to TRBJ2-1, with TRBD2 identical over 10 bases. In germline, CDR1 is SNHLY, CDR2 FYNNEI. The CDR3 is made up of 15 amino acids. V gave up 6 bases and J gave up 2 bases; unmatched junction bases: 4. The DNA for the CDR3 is TGTGCCAGCAGAAGCGGGGGGGCCACCTACAATGAGCAGTTCTTC. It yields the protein CASRSGGATYNEQFF.

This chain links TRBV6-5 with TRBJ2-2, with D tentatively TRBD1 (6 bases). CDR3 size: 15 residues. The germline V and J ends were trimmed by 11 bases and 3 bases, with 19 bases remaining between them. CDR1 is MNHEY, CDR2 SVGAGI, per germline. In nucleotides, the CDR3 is TGTGCCTCTAAAACCGGGGACACCCACACCGGGGAGCTGTTTTTT. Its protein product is CASKTGDTHTGELFF.

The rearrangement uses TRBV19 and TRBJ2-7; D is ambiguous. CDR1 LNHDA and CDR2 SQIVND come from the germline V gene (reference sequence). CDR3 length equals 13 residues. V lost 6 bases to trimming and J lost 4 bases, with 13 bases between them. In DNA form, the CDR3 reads TGTGCCAGTAGCCCAATCCTCGGGTACGAGCAGTACTTC. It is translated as CASSPILGYEQYF.

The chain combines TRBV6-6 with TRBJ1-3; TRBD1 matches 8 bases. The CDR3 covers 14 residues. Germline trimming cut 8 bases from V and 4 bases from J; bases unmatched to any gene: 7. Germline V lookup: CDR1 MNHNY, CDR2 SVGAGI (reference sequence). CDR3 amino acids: CASRTGWRGNTIYF. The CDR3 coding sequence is TGTGCCAGCCGGACAGGGTGGAGAGGAAACACCATATATTTT.

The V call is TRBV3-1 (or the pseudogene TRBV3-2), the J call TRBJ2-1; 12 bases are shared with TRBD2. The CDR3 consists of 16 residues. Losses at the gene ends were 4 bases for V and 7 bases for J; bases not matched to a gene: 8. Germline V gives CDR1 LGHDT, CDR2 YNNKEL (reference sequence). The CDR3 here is CASSPASGGAGNEQFF. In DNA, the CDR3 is TGTGCCAGCAGCCCCGCTAGCGGGGGGGCGGGGAATGAGCAGTTCTTC.

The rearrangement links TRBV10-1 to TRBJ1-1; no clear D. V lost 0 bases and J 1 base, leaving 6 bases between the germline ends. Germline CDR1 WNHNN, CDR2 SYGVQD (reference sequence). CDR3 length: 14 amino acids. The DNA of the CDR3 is TGCGCCAGCAGTGAGTCCTATGGGAACACTGAAGCTTTCTTT. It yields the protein CASSESYGNTEAFF.

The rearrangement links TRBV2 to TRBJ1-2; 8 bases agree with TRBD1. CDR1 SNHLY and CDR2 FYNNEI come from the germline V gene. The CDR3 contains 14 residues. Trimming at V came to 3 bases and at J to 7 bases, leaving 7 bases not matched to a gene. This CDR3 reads CASSDRTGWGGYTF. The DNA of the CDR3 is TGTGCCAGCAGTGACAGGACAGGGTGGGGTGGCTACACCTTC. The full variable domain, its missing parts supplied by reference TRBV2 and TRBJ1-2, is EPEVTQTPSHQVTQMGQEVILRCVPISNHLYFYWYRQILGQKVEFLVSFYNNEISEKSEIFDDQFSVERPDGSNFTLKIRSTKLEDSAMYFCASSDRTGWGGYTFGSGTRLTVV.

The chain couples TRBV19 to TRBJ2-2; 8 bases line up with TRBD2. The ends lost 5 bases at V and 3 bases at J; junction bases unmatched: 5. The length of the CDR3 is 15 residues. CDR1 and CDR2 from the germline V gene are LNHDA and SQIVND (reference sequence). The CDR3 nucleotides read TGTGCCAGTAGTCTACGGGGGGGCGACACCGGGGAGCTGTTTTTT. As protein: CASSLRGGDTGELFF.

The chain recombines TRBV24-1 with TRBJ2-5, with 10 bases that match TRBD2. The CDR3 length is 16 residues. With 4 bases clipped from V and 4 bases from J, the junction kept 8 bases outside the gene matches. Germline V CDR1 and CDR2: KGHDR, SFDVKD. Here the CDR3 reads CATSDPERGGLETQYF. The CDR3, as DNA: TGTGCCACCAGTGACCCTGAGCGGGGGGGCCTAGAGACCCAGTACTTC.

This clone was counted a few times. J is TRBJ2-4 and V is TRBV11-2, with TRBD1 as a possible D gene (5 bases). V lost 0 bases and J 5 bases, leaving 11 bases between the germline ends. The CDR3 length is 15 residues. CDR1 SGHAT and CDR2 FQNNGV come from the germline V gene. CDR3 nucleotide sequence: TGTGCCAGCAGCTTAGAGGGGCCCTGGGAAAACATTCAGTACTTC. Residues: CASSLEGPWENIQYF.

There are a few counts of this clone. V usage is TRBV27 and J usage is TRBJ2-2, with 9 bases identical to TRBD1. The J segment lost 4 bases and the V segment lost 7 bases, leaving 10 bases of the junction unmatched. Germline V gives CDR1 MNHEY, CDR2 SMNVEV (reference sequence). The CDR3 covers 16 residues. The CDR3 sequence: CASTQGGQGVTGELFF. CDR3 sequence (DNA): TGTGCCAGCACCCAAGGGGGACAGGGTGTCACCGGGGAGCTGTTTTTT.

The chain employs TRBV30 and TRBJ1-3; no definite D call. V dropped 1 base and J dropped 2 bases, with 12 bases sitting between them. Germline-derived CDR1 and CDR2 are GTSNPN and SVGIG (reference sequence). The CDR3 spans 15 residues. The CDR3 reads CAWSAMSLAGNTIYF. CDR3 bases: TGTGCCTGGAGTGCAATGAGCTTGGCTGGAAACACCATATATTTT.

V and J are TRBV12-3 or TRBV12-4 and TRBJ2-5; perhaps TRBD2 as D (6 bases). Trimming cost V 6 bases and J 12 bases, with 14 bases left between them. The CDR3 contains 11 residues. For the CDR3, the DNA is TGTGCCAGCAGCCATGGGGGGAAAGAGTACTTC. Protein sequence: CASSHGGKEYF.

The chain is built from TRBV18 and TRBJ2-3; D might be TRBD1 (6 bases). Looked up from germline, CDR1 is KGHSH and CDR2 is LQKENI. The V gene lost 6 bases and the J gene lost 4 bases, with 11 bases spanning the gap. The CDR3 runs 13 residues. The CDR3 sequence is CASSSDSSDTQYF. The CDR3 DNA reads TGTGCCAGCTCGTCGGACAGCTCAGATACGCAGTATTTT.

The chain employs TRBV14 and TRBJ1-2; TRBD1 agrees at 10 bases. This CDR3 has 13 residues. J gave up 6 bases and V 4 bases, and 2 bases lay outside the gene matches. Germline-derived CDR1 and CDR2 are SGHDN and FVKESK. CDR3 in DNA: TGTGCCAGCAGCCCCGGACAGGGGGATGGCTACACCTTC. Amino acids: CASSPGQGDGYTF.

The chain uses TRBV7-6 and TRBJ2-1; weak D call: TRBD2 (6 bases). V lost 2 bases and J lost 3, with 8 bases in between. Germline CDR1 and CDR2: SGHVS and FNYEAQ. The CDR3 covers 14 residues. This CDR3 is CASSLRRGYNEQFF. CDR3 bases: TGTGCCAGCAGCTTAAGGAGGGGCTACAATGAGCAGTTCTTC. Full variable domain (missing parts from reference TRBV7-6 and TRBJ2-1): GAGVSQSPRYKVTKRGQDVALRCDPISGHVSLYWYRQALGQGPEFLTYFNYEAQQDKSGLPNDRFSAERPEGSISTLTIQRTEQRDSAMYRCASSLRRGYNEQFFGPGTRLTVL.

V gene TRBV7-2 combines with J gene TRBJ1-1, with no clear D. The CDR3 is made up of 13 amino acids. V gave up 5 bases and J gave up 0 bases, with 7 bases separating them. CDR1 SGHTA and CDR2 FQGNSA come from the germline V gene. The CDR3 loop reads CASSPIMNTEAFF. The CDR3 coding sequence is TGTGCCAGCAGCCCTATAATGAACACTGAAGCTTTCTTT.

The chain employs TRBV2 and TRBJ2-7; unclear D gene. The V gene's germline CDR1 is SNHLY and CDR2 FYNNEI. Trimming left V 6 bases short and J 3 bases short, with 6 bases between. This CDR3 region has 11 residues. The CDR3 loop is CASSPNYEQYF. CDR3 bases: TGTGCCAGCAGCCCTAACTACGAGCAGTACTTC.

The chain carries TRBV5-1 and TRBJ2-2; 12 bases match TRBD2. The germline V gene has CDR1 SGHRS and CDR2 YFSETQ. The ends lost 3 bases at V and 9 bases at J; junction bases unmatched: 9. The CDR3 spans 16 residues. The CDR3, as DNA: TGCGCCAGCAGCTCCGGACTAGCGGGGCCTCCAAGGGAGCTGTTTTTT. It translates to CASSSGLAGPPRELFF.

The CDR3 sequence is CASRQENTGELFF. As DNA, the CDR3 is TGTGCCAGCAGGCAGGAGAACACCGGGGAGCTGTTTTTT. The chain employs TRBV2 and TRBJ2-2; D unresolved. This CDR3 contains 13 residues. The V end was cut by 6 bases, the J end by 1 base, with 6 bases between. Germline V CDR1 and CDR2: SNHLY, FYNNEI.

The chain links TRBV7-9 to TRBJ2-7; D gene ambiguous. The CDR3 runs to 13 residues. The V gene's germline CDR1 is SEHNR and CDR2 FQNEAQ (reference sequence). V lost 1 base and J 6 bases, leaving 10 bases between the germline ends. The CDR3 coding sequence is TGTGCCAGCAGCTTAGAGGCGACGGGCGAGCAGTACTTC. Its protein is CASSLEATGEQYF.

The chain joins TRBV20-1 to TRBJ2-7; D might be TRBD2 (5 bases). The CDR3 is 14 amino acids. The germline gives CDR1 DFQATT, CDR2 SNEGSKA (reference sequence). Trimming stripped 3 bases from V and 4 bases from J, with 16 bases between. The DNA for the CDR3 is TGCAGTGCTAGTTTGAGGAAGGCGGGTTACGAGCAGTACTTC. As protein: CSASLRKAGYEQYF.

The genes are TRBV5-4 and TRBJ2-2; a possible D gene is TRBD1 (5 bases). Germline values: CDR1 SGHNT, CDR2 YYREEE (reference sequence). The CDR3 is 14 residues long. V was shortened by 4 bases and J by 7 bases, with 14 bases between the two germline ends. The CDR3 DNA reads TGTGCCAGCAGCCCCGAGACAGCCATCGGGGAGCTGTTTTTT. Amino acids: CASSPETAIGELFF. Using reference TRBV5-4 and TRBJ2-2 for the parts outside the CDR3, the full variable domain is ETGVTQSPTHLIKTRGQQVTLRCSSQSGHNTVSWYQQALGQGPQFIFQYYREEENGRGNFPPRFSGLQFPNYSSELNVNALELDDSALYLCASSPETAIGELFFGEGSRLTVL.

CDR3 sequence (DNA): TGTGCCAGCACCTCACAGGTGAACACCGGGGAGCTGTTTTTT. Translated: CASTSQVNTGELFF. The genes are TRBV11-2 and TRBJ2-2; possibly TRBD1 for D (5 bases). The CDR3 runs to 14 residues. V lost 7 bases to trimming and J lost 1 base, with 10 bases between them. Germline V CDR1 and CDR2: SGHAT, FQNNGV. The variable domain in full, completed from reference TRBV11-2 and TRBJ2-2, reads EAGVAQSPRYKIIEKRQSVAFWCNPISGHATLYWYQQILGQGPKLLIQFQNNGVVDDSQLPKDRFSAERLKGVDSTLKIQPAKLEDSAVYLCASTSQVNTGELFFGEGSRLTVL.

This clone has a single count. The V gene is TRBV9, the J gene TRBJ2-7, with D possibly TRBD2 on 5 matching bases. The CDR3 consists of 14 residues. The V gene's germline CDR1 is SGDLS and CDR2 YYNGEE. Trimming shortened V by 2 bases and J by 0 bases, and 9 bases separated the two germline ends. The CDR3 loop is CASSVEEASYEQYF. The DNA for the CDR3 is TGTGCCAGCAGCGTGGAGGAAGCCTCCTACGAGCAGTACTTC.